The 24 T cell receptor beta chains below were found in one sample sequenced in a study of T-cell reconstitution after alpha-beta-depleted transplantation in children. A TCRbeta library incorporating unique molecular identifiers was prepared. TCRdb reprocessed the PCR reads via MiXCR and lists one record per CDR3 protein. The sample holds 400,000 to 450,000 distinct CDR3 sequences, roughly 44% seen once. The sample consisted of PBMCs, taken before TCRalphabeta/CD19-depleted stem cell transplant. Every receptor here comes from a girl aged 2 to 9 with aplastic anemia, due to receive a stem cell transplant.

This chain uses TRBV6-1 with TRBJ2-3; tentative D call: TRBD2 (5 bases). The CDR3 is 16 residues long. CDR1 is MNHNS, CDR2 SASEGT, per germline. Trimming removed 4 bases from V and 2 bases from J, with 16 bases in between. The CDR3 here is CASSVSAGAVTDTQYF. CDR3 DNA sequence: TGTGCCAGCAGTGTTTCTGCCGGAGCGGTCACAGATACGCAGTATTTT.

This clonotype was counted between two and nine times. The chain recombines TRBV20-1 with TRBJ2-7, with 9 bases aligning to TRBD1. CDR1 and CDR2 (germline): DFQATT, SNEGSKA (reference sequence). CDR3 length equals 14 residues. V lost 5 bases and J lost 4; bases outside the gene matches: 9. CDR3 nucleotide sequence: TGCAGTGCTGGAGGAACAGGGGGCTGGTACGAGCAGTACTTC. Its protein product is CSAGGTGGWYEQYF.

The gene calls are TRBV20-1 and TRBJ1-1, with D tentatively TRBD1 (6 bases). The germline V gene encodes CDR1 DFQATT and CDR2 SNEGSKA (reference sequence). The germline V and J ends were trimmed by 0 bases and 5 bases, with 13 bases remaining between them. This CDR3 has 14 amino acids. CDR3 nucleotide sequence: TGCAGTGCTAGAGATTACAGGGAAGGGACTGAAGCTTTCTTT. Encoded protein: CSARDYREGTEAFF.

This chain joins TRBV5-1 and TRBJ2-7; 7 nucleotides match TRBD1. This CDR3 region has 13 residues. J was trimmed by 6 bases and V by 3 bases; bases with no gene match: 6. Germline V CDR1 and CDR2: SGHRS, YFSETQ. This CDR3 reads CASSWDSLSEQYF. The DNA for the CDR3 is TGCGCCAGCAGCTGGGACAGTCTCTCCGAGCAGTACTTC.

This clonotype has a handful of counts. The chain uses TRBV4-1 and TRBJ2-1; maybe TRBD2 (5 bases). Germline-derived CDR1 and CDR2 are MGHRA and YSYEKL. This CDR3 comprises 15 residues. With 2 bases removed from V and 5 bases from J, the gap between germline ends came to 13 bases. CDR3 protein: CASSQKGELDNEQFF. The CDR3 DNA is TGCGCCAGCAGCCAAAAGGGAGAGCTGGACAATGAGCAGTTCTTC.

This clonotype came up a few times. The genes are TRBV10-3 and TRBJ2-1; 7 positions agree with TRBD2. Losses at the gene ends were 0 bases for V and 0 bases for J; bases not matched to a gene: 2. Germline V gene data show CDR1 as ENHRY and CDR2 as SYGVKD. This CDR3 has 16 residues. The CDR3 here is CAISESGGSSYNEQFF. The CDR3 bases are TGTGCCATCAGTGAGTCGGGCGGGAGCTCCTACAATGAGCAGTTCTTC.

In the case of this clonotype: At one end the junction does not follow the germline gene, possibly because of a read error. This chain links TRBV12-3 or TRBV12-4 with TRBJ2-1; 15 bases are shared with TRBD2. This CDR3 spans 19 amino acids. The CDR3 DNA sequence: TGTACCAGCAGTTTGGGAAGAGGACTAGCGGGAGGGCCGTACAATGAGCAGTTCTTC. Protein sequence: CTSSLGRGLAGGPYNEQFF.

There are a few counts of this clonotype. The rearrangement joins TRBV29-1 to TRBJ2-7; 11 bases match TRBD1. Unmatched junction bases numbered 10, after V lost 2 bases and J lost 4 bases. The CDR3 runs 16 residues. The germline V gene encodes CDR1 SQVTM and CDR2 ANQGSEA. CDR3 in DNA: TGCAGCGTTGAACCCGACGGACAGGGGGCCCCTTACGAGCAGTACTTC. As protein: CSVEPDGQGAPYEQYF.

This chain joins TRBV11-1 and TRBJ2-2, with unresolved D. CDR3 size: 14 residues. CDR1 is SGHAT, CDR2 FQDESV, per germline (reference sequence). Trimming took 5 bases from V and 1 from J, leaving 8 bases between them. The CDR3 is CASSPLRNTGELFF. The CDR3 DNA is TGTGCCAGCAGCCCACTCAGGAACACCGGGGAGCTGTTTTTT.

The J gene is TRBJ2-2, the V gene TRBV7-6; weak D call: TRBD1 (6 bases). The CDR3 runs to 16 residues. V was cut by 4 bases and J by 4 bases, with 16 bases left in between. Per germline, CDR1 SGHVS and CDR2 FNYEAQ. The CDR3 DNA reads TGTGCCAGCAGCTCCAGGGGCCTGAAGAGCACCGGGGAGCTGTTTTTT. Translating it yields CASSSRGLKSTGELFF.

This clonotype was found many times. J is TRBJ2-1 and V is TRBV20-1; TRBD1 might be the D (6 bases). This CDR3 has 15 residues. V lost 6 bases and J lost 6, with 21 bases in between. The germline gives CDR1 DFQATT, CDR2 SNEGSKA (reference sequence). The CDR3, as DNA: TGCAGTGCCTCTCAGGGGCCCGTAGCCGGCAATGAGCAGTTCTTC. Amino acid sequence: CSASQGPVAGNEQFF.

This clonotype has at least ten counts. The CDR3 loop is CASSLRGPKTSASLYNEQFF. CDR3 DNA: TGTGCCAGCAGCTTAAGGGGCCCCAAGACTAGCGCAAGTCTTTACAATGAGCAGTTCTTC. The chain links TRBV7-3 to TRBJ2-1; TRBD2 aligns across 8 bases. The CDR3 runs 20 residues. Germline CDR1 and CDR2: SGHTA and FQGTGA. With V trimmed by 1 base and J by 4 bases, 18 bases remained unmatched.

This clonotype was detected a few times. The chain has TRBV29-1 and TRBJ2-5; 9 bases match TRBD2. Looked up from germline, CDR1 is SQVTM and CDR2 is ANQGSEA. The CDR3 is 14 amino acids. The J segment lost 5 bases and the V segment lost 6 bases, leaving 10 bases of the junction unmatched. DNA for the CDR3: TGCAGCGTGACTTTAGCGGGGGCGAGGGAGACCCAGTACTTC. It specifies CSVTLAGARETQYF.

This clonotype has more than one count but fewer than ten. This chain uses TRBV30 with TRBJ2-5; D gene uncertain. Between the trimmed V and J ends, which lost 0 bases and 5 bases, there was a span of 10 bases. CDR1 is GTSNPN and CDR2 is SVGIG in the germline V gene (reference sequence). The CDR3 is 13 residues long. Here the CDR3 DNA reads TGTGCCTGGAGTGTAATGAGCTTTGAGACCCAGTACTTC. Translation: CAWSVMSFETQYF.

The rearrangement joins TRBV3-1 to TRBJ1-2; TRBD1 matches 9 bases. The V and J ends lost 5 bases and 3 bases, in that order; junction bases with no gene match: 4. The CDR3 covers 14 residues. Germline CDR1 LGHDT, CDR2 YNNKEL (reference sequence). For the CDR3, the DNA is TGTGCCAGCAGCGGACACAGGGGGCACTATGGCTACACCTTC. This sequence encodes CASSGHRGHYGYTF.

This clonotype was recorded a few times. J is TRBJ1-2 and V is TRBV28; D call uncertain. V was trimmed by 5 bases and J by 1 base, leaving 11 bases between them. CDR1 and CDR2 (germline): MDHEN, SYDVKM. The CDR3 is 14 residues long. CDR3 sequence: CASSDPGGNYGYTF. The CDR3 DNA is TGTGCCAGCAGTGACCCGGGAGGTAACTATGGCTACACCTTC.

The gene calls are TRBV5-1 and TRBJ2-3; D gene unclear. The CDR3 loop spans 14 amino acids. Trimming pared 0 bases from V and 0 bases from J, leaving 5 bases between. The germline gives CDR1 SGHRS, CDR2 YFSETQ. CDR3 in DNA: TGCGCCAGCAGCTTGGACACCAGCACAGATACGCAGTATTTT. Its protein product is CASSLDTSTDTQYF.

J is TRBJ2-1 and V is TRBV5-6, with 12 positions matching TRBD2. From germline, CDR1 is SGHDT and CDR2 YYEEEE. This CDR3 has 16 residues. Trimming took 3 bases from V and 9 from J; bases not matched to a gene: 10. The CDR3 loop is CASSSGLAGWTGEQFF. CDR3 DNA: TGTGCCAGCAGCTCCGGACTAGCGGGATGGACGGGTGAGCAGTTCTTC.

The chain recombines TRBV6-1 with TRBJ2-1; 10 bases fit TRBD1. The ends lost 8 bases at V and 6 bases at J; junction bases unmatched: 10. The CDR3 is 15 residues long. Germline values: CDR1 MNHNS, CDR2 SASEGT. CDR3 nucleotide sequence: TGTGCCAGCGCCCCGCCGGGACAGGGGACCAATGAGCAGTTCTTC. It translates to CASAPPGQGTNEQFF.

There are many counts of this clonotype. The V and J genes are TRBV14 and TRBJ2-2; D is perhaps TRBD2 (5 bases). In germline, CDR1 is SGHDN, CDR2 FVKESK. The CDR3 spans 16 residues. Trimming stripped 1 base from V and 2 bases from J, with 11 bases between. The CDR3 nucleotides read TGTGCCAGCAGCCAAGGGAGCGGTATCAACACCGGGGAGCTGTTTTTT. Residues: CASSQGSGINTGELFF.

This clonotype appeared a few times. The chain couples TRBV5-1 to TRBJ2-3; no firm D call. V lost 0 bases, J lost 2 bases, and 10 bases lay in between. This CDR3 spans 15 amino acids. Per germline, CDR1 SGHRS and CDR2 YFSETQ. The CDR3 DNA reads TGCGCCAGCAGCTTGGGGCAGGTAAACACAGATACGCAGTATTTT. This sequence encodes CASSLGQVNTDTQYF.

V gene TRBV11-2 combines with J gene TRBJ2-2; 7 nucleotides agree with TRBD1. The germline V gene encodes CDR1 SGHAT and CDR2 FQNNGV. This CDR3 is 18 amino acids long. With 6 bases clipped from V and 4 bases from J, the junction kept 17 bases outside the gene matches. CDR3 loop: CASRIDRGGAGGTGELFF. The CDR3 DNA is TGTGCCAGCAGGATAGACAGAGGGGGCGCTGGAGGCACCGGGGAGCTGTTTTTT.

This clonotype showed up just a few times. The genes are TRBV5-8 and TRBJ2-1; 8 bases fit TRBD2. Germline CDR1 and CDR2: SGHTS and YDEGEE. The V and J ends lost 2 bases and 9 bases, in that order; junction bases with no gene match: 10. There are 15 residues in the CDR3. CDR3: CASSFGERESVEQFF. CDR3 DNA: TGTGCCAGCAGCTTCGGTGAGCGGGAGTCGGTTGAGCAGTTCTTC.

This clonotype was observed a few times. The chain uses TRBV7-9 and TRBJ1-5; no clear D. Germline V gene lookup returns CDR1 SEHNR and CDR2 FQNEAQ (reference sequence). Trimming cost V 6 bases and J 0 bases, with 18 bases left between them. This CDR3 region has 17 residues. The CDR3 sequence is CASSIGYFNISNQPQHF. The CDR3 DNA follows: TGTGCCAGCAGTATCGGATACTTCAACATTAGCAATCAGCCCCAGCATTTT.